This section outlines one T cell receptor (beta chain) sequence together with its context. This CDR3 has 13 amino acids. The V gene's germline CDR1 is GTSNPN and CDR2 SVGIG (reference sequence). Trimming cost V 3 bases and J 1 base, with 9 bases left between them. This sample is drawn from a study of cytomegalovirus exposure and HLA in healthy donors. 13 Jbeta primers and 60 Vbeta primers were used for the PCR. Data came from immunoSEQ multiplex PCR; TCRdb stores just in-frame clones and leaves some out. Here the sample spans about 120,000 clones, about 77% being singletons. This clonotype originated in a woman in her 30s in good health and CMV-seropositive. The specimen sequenced was PBMCs. This sequence joins TRBV30 and TRBJ1-1, with D maybe TRBD1 (6 bases). The CDR3 spells CAWSRDKNTEAFF. In DNA form, the CDR3 reads TGTGCCTGGAGCCGGGACAAGAACACTGAAGCTTTCTTT.